The rows below give T cell receptor beta chains drawn from one sample of a study of OX40 agonist ivuxolimab in advanced cancers. Assay: immunoSEQ multiplex PCR; the TCRdb copy retains only in-frame clones and omits some. The sample carries 45,000 to 55,000 clones, roughly 80% recorded once. Sequenced here: CD4+ or CD8+ T cells sorted from blood, sampled in a trial of the OX40 agonist ivuxolimab. These receptor sequences come from an adult with an advanced solid tumor such as melanoma, head and neck, liver or kidney cancer. Each CDR3 is given with its conserved first and last residue. The D gene is left open where the match is weak. Some rows mark clone size as missing; the rest say once, few, many or name a class of expanded clone.

v_call: TRBV15; d_call: TRBD1; j_call: TRBJ2-2; cdr3_length: 16; clone_size: .; cdr3_aa: CATSRGLTGGTGELFF; cdr3_nt: TGTGCCACCAGCAGAGGTTTGACAGGGGGTACCGGGGAGCTGTTTTTT
v_call: TRBV12-5; d_call: .; j_call: TRBJ1-5; cdr3_length: 13; clone_size: .; cdr3_aa: CASGLVVNQPQHF; cdr3_nt: TGTGCTAGTGGTTTGGTGGTGAATCAGCCCCAGCATTTT
v_call: TRBV5-1; d_call: .; j_call: TRBJ1-4; cdr3_length: 15; clone_size: once; cdr3_aa: CASSSRGETNEKLFF; cdr3_nt: TGCGCCAGCAGCTCAAGGGGAGAAACTAATGAAAAACTGTTTTTT
v_call: TRBV19; d_call: .; j_call: TRBJ2-2; cdr3_length: 14; clone_size: .; cdr3_aa: CASSHPRSPGELFF; cdr3_nt: TGTGCCAGTAGTCACCCCCGGTCCCCCGGGGAGCTGTTTTTT
v_call: TRBV15; d_call: TRBD1; j_call: TRBJ1-2; cdr3_length: 14; clone_size: .; cdr3_aa: CATSSTAQGGGYTF; cdr3_nt: TGTGCCACCAGCAGCACCGCCCAGGGGGGTGGCTACACCTTC
v_call: TRBV14; d_call: TRBD1; j_call: TRBJ2-1; cdr3_length: 15; clone_size: .; cdr3_aa: CASSLTGLIPNEQFF; cdr3_nt: TGTGCCAGCAGCCTGACAGGGCTTATTCCCAATGAGCAGTTCTTC
v_call: TRBV5-1; d_call: TRBD1; j_call: TRBJ2-7; cdr3_length: 15; clone_size: .; cdr3_aa: CASSWRTGGPYEQYF; cdr3_nt: TGCGCCAGCAGCTGGCGGACAGGGGGGCCCTACGAGCAGTACTTC
v_call: TRBV20-1; d_call: .; j_call: TRBJ2-1; cdr3_length: 11; clone_size: few; cdr3_aa: CSAKARNEQFF; cdr3_nt: TGCAGTGCTAAAGCCCGCAATGAGCAGTTCTTC
v_call: TRBV28; d_call: TRBD1; j_call: TRBJ1-5; cdr3_length: 14; clone_size: .; cdr3_aa: CASRNGQGSQPQHF; cdr3_nt: TGTGCCAGCAGAAATGGACAGGGCAGTCAGCCCCAGCATTTT
v_call: TRBV7-9; d_call: TRBD1; j_call: TRBJ1-1; cdr3_length: 16; clone_size: .; cdr3_aa: CASSPTTDRANTEAFF; cdr3_nt: TGTGCCAGCAGCCCGACGACTGACAGGGCGAACACTGAAGCTTTCTTT
v_call: TRBV9; d_call: .; j_call: TRBJ1-2; cdr3_length: 14; clone_size: .; cdr3_aa: CASSAGLQGYGYTF; cdr3_nt: TGTGCCAGCAGCGCAGGTCTACAGGGCTATGGCTACACCTTC
v_call: TRBV27; d_call: TRBD2; j_call: TRBJ2-1; cdr3_length: 15; clone_size: .; cdr3_aa: CASSYEAGAYNEQFF; cdr3_nt: TGTGCCAGCAGTTATGAAGCGGGAGCGTACAATGAGCAGTTCTTC
v_call: TRBV4-3; d_call: .; j_call: TRBJ2-7; cdr3_length: 13; clone_size: .; cdr3_aa: CASSQDRVREQYF; cdr3_nt: TGCGCCAGCAGCCAAGATAGGGTAAGAGAGCAGTACTTC
v_call: TRBV11-2; d_call: TRBD1; j_call: TRBJ2-7; cdr3_length: 16; clone_size: once; cdr3_aa: CASSLDWDRGAYEQYF; cdr3_nt: TGTGCCAGCAGCTTAGATTGGGACAGGGGGGCCTACGAGCAGTACTTC
v_call: TRBV28; d_call: .; j_call: TRBJ2-1; cdr3_length: 15; clone_size: few; cdr3_aa: CASSLQDWRYNEQFF; cdr3_nt: TGTGCCAGCAGTCTCCAGGACTGGCGATACAATGAGCAGTTCTTC
v_call: TRBV4-1; d_call: TRBD2; j_call: TRBJ2-7; cdr3_length: 17; clone_size: .; cdr3_aa: CASSLLPGLATSYEQYF; cdr3_nt: TGCGCCAGCAGCCTTTTGCCGGGACTAGCAACCTCCTACGAGCAGTACTTC
v_call: TRBV7-2; d_call: .; j_call: TRBJ1-2; cdr3_length: 13; clone_size: .; cdr3_aa: CASSLAGIYGYTF; cdr3_nt: TGTGCCAGCAGCTTGGCGGGGATCTATGGCTACACCTTC
v_call: TRBV19; d_call: .; j_call: TRBJ2-1; cdr3_length: 17; clone_size: .; cdr3_aa: CASSIGPSVGGYNEQFF; cdr3_nt: TGTGCCAGTAGTATAGGCCCTTCAGTGGGAGGTTACAATGAGCAGTTCTTC
v_call: TRBV7-2; d_call: TRBD2; j_call: TRBJ2-2; cdr3_length: 17; clone_size: .; cdr3_aa: CASSSDGLAGSSGELFF; cdr3_nt: TGTGCCAGCAGCTCGGACGGACTAGCGGGATCTTCCGGGGAGCTGTTTTTT
v_call: TRBV19; d_call: TRBD2; j_call: TRBJ2-1; cdr3_length: 13; clone_size: .; cdr3_aa: CASSGGRAGEQFF; cdr3_nt: TGTGCCAGTAGTGGCGGGAGGGCCGGGGAGCAGTTCTTC
v_call: TRBV5-1; d_call: .; j_call: TRBJ2-7; cdr3_length: 12; clone_size: .; cdr3_aa: CASSLESREQYF; cdr3_nt: TGCGCCAGCAGCTTGGAGAGTCGTGAGCAGTACTTC
v_call: TRBV28; d_call: .; j_call: TRBJ1-5; cdr3_length: 16; clone_size: .; cdr3_aa: CASSSVRTGSNQPQHF; cdr3_nt: TGTGCCAGCAGTTCGGTCCGAACGGGGAGCAATCAGCCCCAGCATTTT
v_call: TRBV10-2; d_call: .; j_call: TRBJ1-1; cdr3_length: 13; clone_size: medium-sized; cdr3_aa: CASNQGMNTEAFF; cdr3_nt: TGCGCCAGTAACCAGGGCATGAACACTGAAGCTTTCTTT
v_call: TRBV25-1; d_call: .; j_call: TRBJ2-1; cdr3_length: 16; clone_size: .; cdr3_aa: CASSESGAPRNNEQFF; cdr3_nt: TGTGCCAGCAGTGAATCGGGAGCGCCCCGGAACAATGAGCAGTTCTTC
v_call: TRBV29-1; d_call: .; j_call: TRBJ2-5; cdr3_length: 12; clone_size: .; cdr3_aa: CSVTGAGETQYF; cdr3_nt: TGCAGCGTTACAGGGGCGGGGGAGACCCAGTACTTC
v_call: TRBV4-2; d_call: TRBD2; j_call: TRBJ2-3; cdr3_length: 16; clone_size: .; cdr3_aa: CASSPSGGRALDTQYF; cdr3_nt: TGTGCCAGCAGCCCCTCGGGCGGGAGGGCCCTAGATACGCAGTATTTT
v_call: TRBV5-5; d_call: .; j_call: TRBJ2-7; cdr3_length: 15; clone_size: .; cdr3_aa: CASSEKTRDDYEQYF; cdr3_nt: TGTGCCAGCAGCGAAAAAACCCGGGACGACTACGAGCAGTACTTC
v_call: TRBV6-4; d_call: .; j_call: TRBJ1-2; cdr3_length: 13; clone_size: .; cdr3_aa: CASSDGGGYGYTF; cdr3_nt: TGTGCCAGCAGTGACGGAGGGGGCTATGGCTACACCTTC
v_call: TRBV5-4; d_call: .; j_call: TRBJ2-1; cdr3_length: 11; clone_size: .; cdr3_aa: CASQGYNEQFF; cdr3_nt: TGTGCCAGCCAGGGATACAATGAGCAGTTCTTC
v_call: TRBV27; d_call: .; j_call: TRBJ2-1; cdr3_length: 13; clone_size: .; cdr3_aa: CASSLQTNNKQFF; cdr3_nt: TGTGCCAGCAGTTTGCAGACTAACAACAAGCAGTTCTTC
v_call: TRBV9; d_call: .; j_call: TRBJ2-3; cdr3_length: 14; clone_size: once; cdr3_aa: CASNILGRPDTQYF; cdr3_nt: TGTGCCAGCAATATTTTAGGGCGGCCCGATACGCAGTATTTT
v_call: TRBV7-8; d_call: .; j_call: TRBJ1-5; cdr3_length: 16; clone_size: .; cdr3_aa: CASSFGRGLSNQPQHF; cdr3_nt: TGTGCCAGCAGCTTCGGTAGGGGCCTTAGCAATCAGCCCCAGCATTTT
v_call: TRBV5-1; d_call: TRBD1; j_call: TRBJ2-1; cdr3_length: 14; clone_size: .; cdr3_aa: CASSAQGAVNEQFF; cdr3_nt: TGCGCCAGCAGCGCTCAGGGGGCAGTGAATGAGCAGTTCTTC
v_call: TRBV5-1; d_call: .; j_call: TRBJ2-7; cdr3_length: 15; clone_size: .; cdr3_aa: CASSTLQGGAYEQYF; cdr3_nt: TGCGCCAGCAGCACTTTACAGGGAGGAGCCTACGAGCAGTACTTC
v_call: TRBV9; d_call: TRBD1; j_call: TRBJ2-1; cdr3_length: 14; clone_size: .; cdr3_aa: CASSEGAGVFEQFF; cdr3_nt: TGTGCCAGCAGCGAGGGGGCAGGGGTTTTCGAGCAGTTCTTC
v_call: TRBV7-8; d_call: .; j_call: TRBJ2-7; cdr3_length: 13; clone_size: .; cdr3_aa: CASSSSRDGEQYF; cdr3_nt: TGTGCCAGCAGCTCGTCAAGGGACGGCGAGCAGTACTTC
v_call: TRBV23-1; d_call: TRBD1; j_call: TRBJ2-6; cdr3_length: 18; clone_size: .; cdr3_aa: CASSRHRDRGSGANVLTF; cdr3_nt: TGCGCCAGCAGTCGTCACCGGGACAGGGGATCTGGGGCCAACGTCCTGACTTTC
v_call: TRBV5-6; d_call: .; j_call: TRBJ2-2; cdr3_length: 15; clone_size: .; cdr3_aa: CASLAIHGVAGELFF; cdr3_nt: TGTGCCAGCCTCGCAATCCACGGCGTCGCCGGGGAGCTGTTTTTT
v_call: TRBV7-9; d_call: .; j_call: TRBJ2-7; cdr3_length: 14; clone_size: .; cdr3_aa: CASSLARDSYEQYF; cdr3_nt: TGTGCCAGCAGCCTCGCCCGCGACTCCTACGAGCAGTACTTC
v_call: TRBV4-3; d_call: TRBD1; j_call: TRBJ1-2; cdr3_length: 14; clone_size: .; cdr3_aa: CASSHHVGQGGYTF; cdr3_nt: TGCGCCAGCAGCCACCACGTCGGACAGGGCGGCTACACCTTC
v_call: TRBV5-1; d_call: TRBD2; j_call: TRBJ2-1; cdr3_length: 13; clone_size: .; cdr3_aa: CASSPGRVDEQFF; cdr3_nt: TGCGCCAGCAGCCCGGGGAGGGTCGATGAGCAGTTCTTC
v_call: TRBV4-1; d_call: .; j_call: TRBJ1-5; cdr3_length: 16; clone_size: once; cdr3_aa: CASSQDAAGGNQPQHF; cdr3_nt: TGCGCCAGCAGCCAAGACGCGGCGGGGGGCAATCAGCCCCAGCATTTT
v_call: TRBV13; d_call: TRBD2; j_call: TRBJ2-7; cdr3_length: 18; clone_size: once; cdr3_aa: CASSLSQPWSSGTYEQYF; cdr3_nt: TGTGCCAGCAGCTTATCGCAACCCTGGTCTAGCGGCACCTACGAGCAGTACTTC
v_call: TRBV7-2; d_call: .; j_call: TRBJ2-6; cdr3_length: 15; clone_size: .; cdr3_aa: CASSLGSSGANVLTF; cdr3_nt: TGTGCCAGCAGCTTAGGAAGTTCTGGGGCCAACGTCCTGACTTTC
v_call: TRBV7-2; d_call: .; j_call: TRBJ1-2; cdr3_length: 14; clone_size: few; cdr3_aa: CASSLDRRGDGYTF; cdr3_nt: TGTGCCAGCAGCTTGGACCGGAGGGGGGATGGCTACACCTTC
v_call: TRBV28; d_call: .; j_call: TRBJ1-1; cdr3_length: 12; clone_size: .; cdr3_aa: CASRRGNTEAFF; cdr3_nt: TGTGCCAGCAGACGGGGGAACACTGAAGCTTTCTTT
v_call: TRBV11-1; d_call: TRBD1; j_call: TRBJ1-2; cdr3_length: 14; clone_size: .; cdr3_aa: CASSLDRGNSGYTF; cdr3_nt: TGTGCCAGCAGCTTAGACAGGGGGAACTCTGGCTACACCTTC
v_call: TRBV11-2; d_call: TRBD1; j_call: TRBJ2-3; cdr3_length: 17; clone_size: .; cdr3_aa: CASSSLPSTGLGDTQYF; cdr3_nt: TGTGCCAGCAGCTCCCTACCTTCGACAGGGCTGGGAGATACGCAGTATTTT
v_call: TRBV14; d_call: .; j_call: TRBJ2-5; cdr3_length: 14; clone_size: .; cdr3_aa: CASSQGARSETQYF; cdr3_nt: TGTGCCAGCAGCCAAGGGGCTAGGTCGGAGACCCAGTACTTC
v_call: TRBV9; d_call: TRBD2; j_call: TRBJ2-7; cdr3_length: 15; clone_size: .; cdr3_aa: CASSVGTSGTYEQYF; cdr3_nt: TGTGCCAGCAGCGTCGGGACTAGCGGCACCTACGAGCAGTACTTC
v_call: TRBV6-1; d_call: .; j_call: TRBJ1-3; cdr3_length: 13; clone_size: once; cdr3_aa: CASTRGEGNTIYF; cdr3_nt: TGTGCCAGCACCCGAGGAGAGGGAAACACCATATATTTT
v_call: TRBV6-5; d_call: .; j_call: TRBJ1-3; cdr3_length: 14; clone_size: few; cdr3_aa: CASSFTGTGNTIYF; cdr3_nt: TGTGCCAGCAGTTTCACAGGGACTGGAAACACCATATATTTT
v_call: TRBV18; d_call: TRBD2; j_call: TRBJ2-3; cdr3_length: 16; clone_size: .; cdr3_aa: CASSPQRESRTDTQYF; cdr3_nt: TGTGCCAGCTCACCCCAGCGGGAGTCCCGCACAGATACGCAGTATTTT
v_call: TRBV2; d_call: .; j_call: TRBJ2-1; cdr3_length: 12; clone_size: .; cdr3_aa: CASSVGRIRQFF; cdr3_nt: TGTGCCAGCAGTGTGGGGAGGATTCGGCAGTTCTTC
v_call: TRBV7-2; d_call: .; j_call: TRBJ1-2; cdr3_length: 14; clone_size: .; cdr3_aa: CASSSDLANYGYTF; cdr3_nt: TGTGCCAGCAGCTCGGACCTCGCTAACTATGGCTACACCTTC
v_call: TRBV2; d_call: TRBD2; j_call: TRBJ2-3; cdr3_length: 17; clone_size: .; cdr3_aa: CASSEAREREGPDTQYF; cdr3_nt: TGTGCCAGCAGTGAAGCCCGGGAGCGGGAGGGCCCAGATACGCAGTATTTT
v_call: TRBV2; d_call: .; j_call: TRBJ2-3; cdr3_length: 15; clone_size: .; cdr3_aa: CASSRDGYFTDTQYF; cdr3_nt: TGTGCCAGCAGTCGGGACGGATATTTCACAGATACGCAGTATTTT
v_call: TRBV10-2; d_call: TRBD2; j_call: TRBJ2-7; cdr3_length: 14; clone_size: once; cdr3_aa: CASGTSGRGGEQYF; cdr3_nt: TGCGCCAGCGGGACTAGCGGGAGAGGGGGCGAGCAGTACTTC
v_call: TRBV9; d_call: .; j_call: TRBJ2-3; cdr3_length: 15; clone_size: .; cdr3_aa: CASSATTVFTDTQYF; cdr3_nt: TGTGCCAGCAGTGCAACGACAGTCTTCACAGATACGCAGTATTTT
v_call: TRBV18; d_call: .; j_call: TRBJ2-1; cdr3_length: 15; clone_size: .; cdr3_aa: CASLPGDSSVNEQFF; cdr3_nt: TGTGCCAGCCTGCCGGGGGACAGTAGCGTCAATGAGCAGTTCTTC